This is a list of T cell receptor beta chains from one sample in a study of CD8 T cells in Susac syndrome. TCRdb re-analysed the immunoSEQ multiplex PCR reads in MiXCR, keeping a single row per CDR3 protein. The data hold about 300,000 distinct CDR3 sequences, with about 92% observed a single time. The sample comprised CD4+ T cells from PBMCs. Receptors were obtained from a human donor with multiple sclerosis. CDR3s include the opening cysteine and the closing phenylalanine or tryptophan. A D gene is named only where the DNA matches it firmly. The size entry is marked missing in some rows and otherwise reads once, few, many or a size class.

clone_size	j_call	v_call	d_call	cdr3_aa	cdr3_nt
.	TRBJ2-5	TRBV9	TRBD2	CASSVADLAGGETQYF	TGTGCCAGCAGCGTAGCTGACCTAGCGGGAGGAGAGACCCAGTACTTC
.	TRBJ2-1	TRBV7-2	TRBD2	CASTLSGLGNEQFF	TGTGCCAGCACCCTAAGCGGACTAGGAAATGAGCAGTTCTTC
few	TRBJ2-5	TRBV5-1	.	CASSLPQETQYF	TGCGCCAGCAGCTTGCCTCAAGAGACCCAGTACTTC
few	TRBJ1-5	TRBV7-9	.	CASSLGTNQPQHF	TGTGCCAGCAGCTTGGGTACAAATCAGCCCCAGCATTTT
.	TRBJ1-1	TRBV19	TRBD1	CASSPGQGGSEAFF	TGTGCCAGTAGTCCGGGACAGGGTGGCTCTGAAGCTTTCTTT
.	TRBJ1-1	TRBV20-1	.	CSARDRMNTEAFF	TGCAGTGCTAGAGACCGGATGAACACTGAAGCTTTCTTT
.	TRBJ2-7	TRBV20-1	.	CSARDGPPPTYEQYF	TGCAGTGCTAGAGATGGACCACCCCCAACCTACGAGCAGTACTTC
.	TRBJ1-1	TRBV27	.	CASSLRYDGTEAFF	TGTGCCAGCAGTTTGAGGTACGACGGCACTGAAGCTTTCTTT
.	TRBJ2-3	TRBV30	.	CAWSAKGGSTDTQYF	TGTGCCTGGAGTGCCAAGGGAGGATCCACAGATACGCAGTATTTT
.	TRBJ2-2	TRBV7-9	.	CASSLEVVRLNTGELFF	TGTGCCAGCAGCTTAGAAGTGGTCAGATTGAACACCGGGGAGCTGTTTTTT
.	TRBJ1-1	TRBV6-2/TRBV6-3	.	CASRPGRMNTEAFF	TGTGCCAGCAGACCCGGACGGATGAACACTGAAGCTTTCTTT
.	TRBJ2-7	TRBV10-3	.	CAISESGYEQYF	TGTGCCATCAGTGAGTCTGGCTACGAGCAGTACTTC
.	TRBJ2-1	TRBV11-3	.	CASSLHKDPNEQFF	TGTGCCAGCAGCTTACATAAAGACCCCAACGAGCAGTTCTTC
.	TRBJ2-7	TRBV3-1	.	CASSQDRRAPYEQYF	TGTGCCAGCAGCCAAGATCGGCGGGCCCCCTACGAGCAGTACTTC
.	TRBJ2-3	TRBV20-1	TRBD1	CSASGTGASTDTQYF	TGCAGTGCTAGCGGGACAGGGGCGAGCACAGATACGCAGTATTTT
.	TRBJ1-1	TRBV12-3/TRBV12-4	.	CASSLALGWQGAVAFF	TGTGCCAGCAGTTTAGCGCTGGGATGGCAGGGCGCTGTAGCTTTCTTT
.	TRBJ1-2	TRBV12-3/TRBV12-4	TRBD1	CASSPERQGVRVGGYTF	TGTGCCAGCAGTCCCGAAAGGCAGGGGGTCCGGGTAGGAGGCTACACCTTC
.	TRBJ2-5	TRBV30	TRBD2	CAWSTGLAGGTQYF	TGTGCCTGGAGTACTGGACTAGCGGGAGGGACCCAGTACTTC
once	TRBJ1-5	TRBV28	.	CASSPGQGYNQPQHF	TGTGCCAGCAGTCCGGGGCAGGGTTACAATCAGCCCCAGCATTTT
.	TRBJ2-1	TRBV5-1	.	CASSSLGNVNEQFF	TGCGCCAGCAGCTCCCTGGGGAACGTTAATGAGCAGTTCTTC
.	TRBJ1-1	TRBV5-8	.	CASSRETGGVNTEAFF	TGTGCCAGCAGCCGCGAAACCGGGGGAGTGAACACTGAAGCTTTCTTT
.	TRBJ2-7	TRBV19	.	CASSYGPGRNYEQYF	TGTGCCAGTTCGTACGGGCCCGGCCGGAACTACGAGCAGTACTTC
.	TRBJ2-7	TRBV5-1	.	CASSRRDGSYEQYF	TGCGCCAGCAGCCGTAGGGACGGAAGCTACGAGCAGTACTTC
few	TRBJ2-2	TRBV7-2	.	CASSLARNTGELFF	TGTGCCAGCAGCTTAGCTCGGAACACCGGGGAGCTGTTTTTT
.	TRBJ2-3	TRBV6-5	.	CASRFGRTSTDTQYF	TGTGCCAGCCGTTTTGGGAGGACTTCCACAGATACGCAGTATTTT
.	TRBJ2-1	TRBV5-1	.	CASSLDSAYNEQFF	TGCGCCAGCAGCTTGGATTCGGCCTACAATGAGCAGTTCTTC
.	TRBJ2-1	TRBV24-1	TRBD1	CATSDFSRQGVWEQFF	TGTGCCACCAGTGATTTCTCAAGACAGGGTGTTTGGGAGCAGTTCTTC
.	TRBJ1-2	TRBV5-4	TRBD1	CASSLGLGQSYGYTF	TGTGCCAGCAGCTTGGGGTTGGGACAGAGCTATGGCTACACCTTC
.	TRBJ2-1	TRBV20-1	TRBD2	CSARGVAGGPGNEQFF	TGCAGTGCTAGAGGGGTAGCGGGAGGGCCGGGGAATGAGCAGTTCTTC
.	TRBJ2-6	TRBV12-3/TRBV12-4	TRBD1	CASSHGNRGNSGANVLTF	TGTGCCAGCAGCCACGGAAACAGGGGGAACTCTGGGGCCAACGTCCTGACTTTC
.	TRBJ2-5	TRBV7-2	.	CASSPHPGPGTQYF	TGTGCCAGCAGCCCCCATCCCGGCCCAGGGACCCAGTACTTC
few	TRBJ2-1	TRBV5-1	.	CASSLEGPPLNNEQFF	TGCGCCAGCAGCTTAGAGGGGCCCCCCCTCAACAATGAGCAGTTCTTC
.	TRBJ1-5	TRBV19	.	CASSRGAGLDLRPQHF	TGTGCCAGTAGCCGAGGAGCAGGCTTGGATCTTCGGCCCCAGCATTTT
.	TRBJ1-2	TRBV5-6	.	CASSFLGAGGYTF	TGTGCCAGCAGCTTCTTGGGGGCAGGTGGCTACACCTTC
.	TRBJ2-6	TRBV4-1	.	CASSQDVGDGANVLTF	TGCGCCAGCAGCCAAGACGTTGGGGATGGGGCCAACGTCCTGACTTTC
.	TRBJ2-7	TRBV29-1	.	CSVEMGSSYEQYF	TGCAGCGTTGAAATGGGCAGCTCCTACGAGCAGTACTTC
once	TRBJ1-2	TRBV6-1	.	CASSEVPTGYTF	TGTGCCAGCAGTGAAGTGCCGACGGGCTACACCTTC
.	TRBJ2-2	TRBV4-1	TRBD2	CASSLAGRPYTGELFF	TGCGCCAGCAGCCTAGCGGGAAGACCCTACACCGGGGAGCTGTTTTTT
.	TRBJ2-7	TRBV7-2	.	CASSRTRSSYEQYF	TGTGCCAGCAGCCGAACCAGGAGCTCCTACGAGCAGTACTTC
.	TRBJ2-1	TRBV4-3	.	CASSQAGSGGSSYNEQFF	TGCGCCAGCAGCCAAGCTGGTTCAGGGGGGAGCTCCTACAATGAGCAGTTCTTC
.	TRBJ2-2	TRBV9	TRBD2	CASSVAGTSLTGELFF	TGTGCCAGCAGCGTAGCCGGGACTAGCCTCACCGGGGAGCTGTTTTTT